The present TCR beta chain was sequenced within a study of cytomegalovirus exposure and HLA in healthy donors (dated by TCRdb to about 2017). Turning to the overall study: An earlier analysis of some 600 of the donors reported approximately 260 Gb of sequence data and 95 million to 140 million unique TCR beta sequences obtained from 180 million or so T cells. Approximately 300 gigabases of sequencing data and around 87 million unique TCR sequences were included in an early release covering about 700 HLA-typed donors. Of the roughly 390 genotyped donors, 70% to 90% were placed in the genetic ancestry cluster associated with self-reported Caucasian donors. The study aimed to test whether cataloging public T cell receptors could reveal signatures of past pathogen exposure. The study used immunosequencing to profile the T cell repertoires of some 600 subjects and linked those repertoires to cytomegalovirus serostatus. A separate validation cohort of 90 to 150 different subjects was used in addition to the roughly 720-subject first cohort. To predict cytomegalovirus infection status, the study brought together high-throughput TCR immunosequencing, statistical association of individual TCRs with disease status, and machine learning. A later analysis re-analyzed previously published TCR beta repertoires from several hundred donors and added high-resolution HLA genotyping to study TCR occurrence patterns. Rather than using new phenotypic data, the later analysis identified candidate immune exposures from TCR beta sequences and from how often those sequences occurred across donors. An earlier analysis of 587 of the donors used high-throughput TCR beta sequencing to judge whether each TCR beta V gene segment behaved as functional or pseudogenic. Alongside the repertoire data, information on donor age, sex, ethnicity and CMV serostatus was compiled. A later genetic analysis used genome-wide SNP genotypes for about 65% of the roughly 670 donors, treating that subset as a discovery cohort. Every discovery cohort repertoire had been produced on one sequencing platform. Both class I and class II loci were covered by HLA typing, at four-digit resolution. The number of typed donors differed by locus: roughly 620-640 for A, B, C, DRB1 and DQB1; approximately 520 for DQA1; some 610 for DPA1; and roughly 470 for DPB1. Roughly 5 DR-DQ haplotypes were handled as single units for association and clustering, since linkage in the cohort was strong. Across some 400 genotyped donors of the cohort, an average of approximately 220,000 unique TCR beta nucleotide sequences per donor were sequenced, and roughly a sixth of those sequences were non-productive.

Results the study describes overall, beyond this receptor: Seventeen rarely observed V segments, including chromosome 9 orphons, were excluded from the earlier analysis of approximately 500 of the donors because counts were too low. When HLA alleles, especially DR and DQ, strongly co-occurred, TCR associations were difficult to assign to individual alleles. The 87-base-pair reads could not distinguish some IMGT-functional V segments, including TRBV6-2 and TRBV6-3, so those segments were excluded. In an earlier analysis of approximately 600 of the donors, most TCR beta V segments were observed in productive rearrangements about 87% or about 30% of the time, broadly matching IMGT annotations. Because some donors lacked HLA typing at each locus, the association tests relied only on the typed subset. Linkage disequilibrium might explain the correlated functional status among segregating V segments, but an unknown experimental factor could not be excluded. Immune exposure information for the cohort was limited to CMV serostatus. Specific HLA alleles were associated with 15,000 to 20,000 TCR beta sequences at a false discovery rate of 0.05 in a later analysis. A cluster of highly shared sequence variants was judged likely to represent a technical artifact of the sequencing pipeline. A total of fewer than 200 TCR beta chains were listed by the study as associated with cytomegalovirus. A further reported finding was that TCR beta sequences accurately predicted the HLA-A and HLA-B alleles for most subjects in the first cohort. In a later genetic analysis, a missense DCLRE1C variant was associated with V-gene and J-gene trimming of TCR beta chains, and the association was replicated in an independent cohort. Several of the top co-occurrence clusters appeared to be linked to parvovirus B19, influenza, CMV and Epstein-Barr virus, according to a later analysis. Presence/absence analyses assumed roughly uniform sequencing depth across donors, an assumption that may not hold. In this cohort, only TCR beta chains were sequenced, and detectable features were limited by the absence of alpha or paired-chain data. Most CMV-associated TCR beta chains appeared to be HLA-restricted in a later analysis, and the HLA associations seemed to be driven largely by CMV exposure. In a later analysis, HLA-associated TCR beta chains were found to be more clonally expanded and to have lower generation probabilities than equally common non-associated chains. The authors suggested that the approach could potentially be extended to other disease states and immunological phenotypes. Across donors, most TCR sequences were observed very rarely, whereas some public TCRs were present in many individuals. In vitro tests confirmed that a few of the cytomegalovirus-associated TCR beta chains recognize cytomegalovirus antigens. A later genetic analysis reported fewer N-insertions in productive TCRs among donors in an Asian-associated ancestry cluster than the roughly 700-donor mean. The classifier was reported to diagnose cytomegalovirus status with high specificity and sensitivity in both the original cohort and the validation cohort. According to a later analysis, TCR association rates differed among HLA loci, with DRB1 alleles showing the most associated TCRs and HLA-C alleles showing the fewest.

The cohort consisted of 666 healthy bone marrow donors. Cohort members were all nominally healthy when sampled, although unrecorded immune exposures were likely present. The donor tested CMV seropositive, placing the donor among the 289 seropositive members of the cohort. Every donor gave a peripheral blood sample, and the peripheral blood mononuclear cells from that sample were used for TCR beta sequencing. The Qiagen DNeasy Blood Extraction Kit was used to extract genomic DNA from the blood cell samples. V lost 3 bases and J lost 3 bases; the stretch between them is 9 bases long. For CDR1 and CDR2, the germline V gene lists SGHTA and FQGNSA. Inclusive of the bounding cysteine and phenylalanine, the CDR3 is 14 residues long. Left in the record is the CDR3 DNA by itself, 42 bases read in frame from the first base. Library generation was performed with the immunoSEQ multiplex PCR assay. A mixture of 60 forward primers for TCR Vbeta segments and 13 reverse primers for TCR Jbeta segments was used in the multiplex PCR. A multiplex PCR assay on genomic DNA amplified the CDR3 region of rearranged TCR beta genes. The Illumina HiSeq System was used to sequence the amplified TCR beta libraries as 87-base-pair reads. In the paper's pipeline: A later analysis tallied around 82 million unique TCR beta chains across the 666 repertoires, and 10 million to 11 million of those chains were shared by two or more donors. Raw reads were error-corrected and collapsed into unique sequences with a nearest-neighbor algorithm that merged closely related sequences to remove PCR and sequencing errors. Alignment of CDR3 sequences to IMGT reference sequences was used to assign V, D and J gene segments. Each retained sequence needed at least a six-nucleotide match to both a V gene segment and a J gene segment. Rearrangements were classified as productive when the CDR3 lacked stop codons and remained in frame with V and J, and all other rearrangements were classified as non-productive. Following IMGT convention, CDR3 was defined as the stretch from the second conserved V-encoded cysteine to the conserved J-encoded phenylalanine. The earlier analysis of some 580 of the donors excluded any sequence lacking an unambiguous match to a single V gene segment. In an earlier analysis of approximately 590 of the donors, a V segment was called functional when productive rearrangements were above 56.7%, and segregating when the standard deviation between donors exceeded 5%. A statistical classification framework was developed to diagnose cytomegalovirus status using the catalog of TCR beta chain sequences. A later analysis assigned V and J genes by comparing TCR nucleotide sequences with IMGT/GENE-DB human TR gene sequences. In a later analysis, CDR3 sequences and most-parsimonious VDJ recombination scenarios were assigned using the TCRdist pipeline. In a later analysis, each TCR beta chain was defined by its CDR3 amino acid sequence together with its V-gene family, and reads lacking a unique V-gene family were excluded. A later analysis removed 600 or so highly shared, low-generation-probability nucleotide sequences to deal with suspected cross-contamination and a sequencing artifact. A later analysis calculated a clonal expansion index for each public chain from normalized within-repertoire ranks of inferred template counts. In a later analysis, generation probabilities were computed using a VDJ recombination model fitted to out-of-frame rearrangements, and the results were checked against IGoR. In a later analysis, TCR-TCR, TCR-HLA and TCR-CMV co-occurrence was scored with hypergeometric tests, and a repertoire-size bias correction was applied to TCR pairs. False discovery rates were estimated in a later analysis by permuting HLA or CMV assignments 20 times. In a later analysis, co-occurring TCRs were grouped with DBSCAN, and TCRdist sequence similarity was added when clustering was performed within HLA-allele-positive subsets. For co-occurrence clustering, repertoires with fewer than 30,000 or more than 120,000 public chains were excluded, along with 4 to 6 repertoires with anomalous nucleotide sharing. The table was pulled from immuneACCESS by TCRdb, which kept in-frame rearrangements only. Such tables lose some clones; where checked, under half of the loss comes from unresolved V genes, and the rest has no known cause. The V and J calls and clone size were taken over from that table, and D and trimming were inferred from the DNA. A total of 150,000 to 200,000 clones appear in this sample, about three quarters of them only once. The top ten clones comprise over 11% of the sample.

As regards this clone: Its antigen is unknown. No base quality values were provided; no much bigger clone lies one nucleotide off.

The sample consisted of PBMCs. The chain joins TRBV7-2 to TRBJ2-4; 6 matching bases give a weak D call of TRBD2. The source is a man aged 45-60 years in good health and CMV-seropositive. Here is the DNA: TGTGCCAGCAGCTTCGGGGGTGACAAAAACATTCAGTACTTC. Protein translation: CASSFGGDKNIQYF.